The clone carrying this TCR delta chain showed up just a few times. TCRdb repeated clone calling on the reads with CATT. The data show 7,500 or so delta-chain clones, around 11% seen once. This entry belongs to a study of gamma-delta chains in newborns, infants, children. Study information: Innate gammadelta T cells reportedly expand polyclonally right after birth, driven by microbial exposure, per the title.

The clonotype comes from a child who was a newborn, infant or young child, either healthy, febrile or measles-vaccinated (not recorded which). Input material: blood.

CDR3: CACDTVGDQHDTRQMFF. The CDR3 DNA sequence: TGTGCCTGTGACACCGTGGGGGATCAACACGACACCCGACAGATGTTTTTC. V is TRDV2 and J is TRDJ3, with TRDD3 identical over 8 bases. There are 17 residues in the CDR3. The trim removed 0 bases at V and 7 bases at J, leaving 7 bases unmatched. Germline assignment: CDR1 GEAIGNYY and CDR2 EKD.